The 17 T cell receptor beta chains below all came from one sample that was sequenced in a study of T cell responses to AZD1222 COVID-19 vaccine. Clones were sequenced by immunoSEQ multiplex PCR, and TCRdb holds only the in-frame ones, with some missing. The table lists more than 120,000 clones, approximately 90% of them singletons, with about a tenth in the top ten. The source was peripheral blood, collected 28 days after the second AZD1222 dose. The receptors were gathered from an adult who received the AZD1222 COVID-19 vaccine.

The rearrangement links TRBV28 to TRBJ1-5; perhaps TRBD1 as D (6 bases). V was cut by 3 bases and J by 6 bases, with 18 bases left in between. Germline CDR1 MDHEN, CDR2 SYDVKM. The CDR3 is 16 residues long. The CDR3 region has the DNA TGTGCCAGCAGTTTCCCCCTCCGGGGGGCCGGTCAGCCCCAGCATTTT. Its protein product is CASSFPLRGAGQPQHF.

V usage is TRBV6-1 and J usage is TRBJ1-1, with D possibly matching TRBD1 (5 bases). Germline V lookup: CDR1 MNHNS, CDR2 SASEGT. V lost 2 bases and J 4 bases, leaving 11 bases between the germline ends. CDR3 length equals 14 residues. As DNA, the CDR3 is TGTGCCAGCAGTGAAAAAGGGGCGGGCACTGAAGCTTTCTTT. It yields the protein CASSEKGAGTEAFF.

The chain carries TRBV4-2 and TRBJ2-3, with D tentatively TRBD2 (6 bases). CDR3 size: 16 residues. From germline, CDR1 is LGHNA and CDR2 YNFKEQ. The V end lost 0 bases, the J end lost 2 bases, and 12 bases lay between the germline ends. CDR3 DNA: TGTGCCAGCAGCCAAGATCTCGAGCGGGTCACAGATACGCAGTATTTT. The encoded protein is CASSQDLERVTDTQYF.

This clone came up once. CDR3: CASSPDSASNQPQHF. The CDR3, as DNA: TGTGCCAGCAGCCCGGACAGCGCTAGCAATCAGCCCCAGCATTTT. The chain joins TRBV2 to TRBJ1-5; TRBD1 is a possible D gene (6 bases). CDR1 and CDR2 from the germline V gene are SNHLY and FYNNEI. V was pared by 6 bases and J by 0 bases, with 12 bases between. The length of the CDR3 is 15 residues.

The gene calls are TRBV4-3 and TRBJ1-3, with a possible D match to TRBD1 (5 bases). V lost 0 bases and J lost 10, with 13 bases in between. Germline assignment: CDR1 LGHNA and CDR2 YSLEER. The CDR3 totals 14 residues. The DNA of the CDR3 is TGCGCCAGCAGCCAAGATAGGGGCGGGGGGACCATATATTTT. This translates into CASSQDRGGGTIYF.

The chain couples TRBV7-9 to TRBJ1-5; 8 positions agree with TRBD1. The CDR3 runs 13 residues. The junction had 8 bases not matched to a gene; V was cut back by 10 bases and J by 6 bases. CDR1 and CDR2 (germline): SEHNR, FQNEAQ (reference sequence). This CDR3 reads CAISDRERQPQHF. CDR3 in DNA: TGTGCCATCTCGGACAGGGAGCGTCAGCCCCAGCATTTT. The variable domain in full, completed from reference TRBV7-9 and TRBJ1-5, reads DTGVSQNPRHKITKRGQNVTFRCDPISEHNRLYWYRQTLGQGPEFLTYFQNEAQLEKSRLLSDRFSAERPKGSFSTLEIQRTEQGDSAMYLCAISDRERQPQHFGDGTRLSIL.

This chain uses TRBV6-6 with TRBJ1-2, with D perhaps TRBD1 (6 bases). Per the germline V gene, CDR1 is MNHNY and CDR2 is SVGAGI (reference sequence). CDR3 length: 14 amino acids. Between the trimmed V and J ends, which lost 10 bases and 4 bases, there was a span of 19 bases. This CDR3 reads CAISRTEWIYGYTF. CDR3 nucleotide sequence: TGTGCCATCTCTCGGACAGAGTGGATCTATGGCTACACCTTC.

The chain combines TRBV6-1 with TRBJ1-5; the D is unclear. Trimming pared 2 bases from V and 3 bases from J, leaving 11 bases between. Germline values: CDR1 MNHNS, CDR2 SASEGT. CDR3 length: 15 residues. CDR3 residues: CASSESLGINQPQHF. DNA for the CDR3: TGTGCCAGCAGTGAATCGTTAGGGATCAATCAGCCCCAGCATTTT.

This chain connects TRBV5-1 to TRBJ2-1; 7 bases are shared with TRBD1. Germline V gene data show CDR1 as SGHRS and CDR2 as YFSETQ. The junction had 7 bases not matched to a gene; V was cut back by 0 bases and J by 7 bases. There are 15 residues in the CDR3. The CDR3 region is CASSLAAGGRNEQFF. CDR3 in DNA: TGCGCCAGCAGCTTGGCGGCAGGGGGTCGGAATGAGCAGTTCTTC.

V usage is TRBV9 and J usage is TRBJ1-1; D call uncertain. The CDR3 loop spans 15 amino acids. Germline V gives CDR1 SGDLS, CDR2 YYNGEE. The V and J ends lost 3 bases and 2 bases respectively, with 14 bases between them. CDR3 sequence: CASSACRPLNTEAFF. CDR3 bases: TGTGCCAGCAGCGCTTGTCGGCCACTTAACACTGAAGCTTTCTTT.

Written as DNA, the CDR3 is TGTGCCAGCAGTTTAGCGGACAGAAATAATTCACCCCTCCACTTT. Translation: CASSLADRNNSPLHF. The rearrangement joins TRBV27 to TRBJ1-6; the D gene is possibly TRBD1 (6 bases). Trimming took off 2 bases at V and 5 bases at J, with 10 bases between the two ends. There are 15 residues in the CDR3. Germline V gene data show CDR1 as MNHEY and CDR2 as SMNVEV (reference sequence).

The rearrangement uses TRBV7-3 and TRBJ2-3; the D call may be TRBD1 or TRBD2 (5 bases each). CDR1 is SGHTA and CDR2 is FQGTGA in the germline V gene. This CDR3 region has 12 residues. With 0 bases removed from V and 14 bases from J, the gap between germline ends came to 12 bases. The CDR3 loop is CASSLTGDVSYF. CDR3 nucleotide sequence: TGTGCCAGCAGCTTAACTGGGGACGTCTCGTATTTT.

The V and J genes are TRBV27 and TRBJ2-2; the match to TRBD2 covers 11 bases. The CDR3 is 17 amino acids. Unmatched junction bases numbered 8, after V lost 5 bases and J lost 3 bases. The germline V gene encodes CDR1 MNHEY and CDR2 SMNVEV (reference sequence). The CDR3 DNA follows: TGTGCCAGCAGTCTAGAACTAGCGGGAGTACACACCGGGGAGCTGTTTTTT. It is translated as CASSLELAGVHTGELFF.

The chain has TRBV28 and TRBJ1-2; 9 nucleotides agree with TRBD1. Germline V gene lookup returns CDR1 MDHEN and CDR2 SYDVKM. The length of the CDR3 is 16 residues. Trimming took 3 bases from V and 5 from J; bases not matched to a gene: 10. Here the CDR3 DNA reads TGTGCCAGCAGTTTGGGGACGGGACAGGGAGTGTATGGCTACACCTTC. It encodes CASSLGTGQGVYGYTF.

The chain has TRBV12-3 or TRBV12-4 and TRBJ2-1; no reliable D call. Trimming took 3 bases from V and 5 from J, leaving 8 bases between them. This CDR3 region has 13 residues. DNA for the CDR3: TGTGCCAGCAGTTTTGGAAGGAACAATGAGCAGTTCTTC. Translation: CASSFGRNNEQFF.

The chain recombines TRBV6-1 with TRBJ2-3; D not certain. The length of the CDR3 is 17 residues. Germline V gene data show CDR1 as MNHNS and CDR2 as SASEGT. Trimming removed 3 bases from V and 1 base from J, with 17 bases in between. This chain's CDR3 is CASSDYSLPIGTDTQYF. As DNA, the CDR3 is TGTGCCAGCAGTGACTACTCGTTACCTATTGGCACAGATACGCAGTATTTT.

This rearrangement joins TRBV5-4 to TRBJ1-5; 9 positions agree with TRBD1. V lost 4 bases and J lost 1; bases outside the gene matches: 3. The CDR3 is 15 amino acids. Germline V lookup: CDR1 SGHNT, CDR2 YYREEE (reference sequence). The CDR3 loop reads CASSQDRGSNQPQHF. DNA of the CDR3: TGTGCCAGCAGCCAGGACAGGGGAAGCAATCAGCCCCAGCATTTT.